The next 26 T cell receptor beta chains were all read from a single sample in a study of blood T cells in healthy people across ages. A second PCR of roughly 7 to 11 cycles used a sample-barcoded 5' primer and a J-beta primer mix. TCRdb analysed the 5' RACE reads with MiXCR anew, one entry per CDR3 protein. The sample includes just under 550,000 distinct CDR3 sequences, 24% of them seen just once. This same sample was also part of a study on T cells of mothers and their children.

The sample comprised blood. The receptors come from a boy younger than 18 in good health.

A few counts support this clonotype. The V gene is TRBV20-1, the J gene TRBJ2-5; 7 bases agree with TRBD1. J gave up 1 base and V 5 bases, and 7 bases lay outside the gene matches. This CDR3 contains 14 residues. CDR1 DFQATT and CDR2 SNEGSKA come from the germline V gene (reference sequence). In nucleotides, the CDR3 is TGCAGTGCTGAGGGACAGCCATCCCAAGAGACCCAGTACTTC. Translating it yields CSAEGQPSQETQYF.

The CDR3 is CASSSTPGTGYEQYF. The CDR3 coding sequence is TGTGCCAGCAGTTCCACCCCCGGGACAGGGTACGAGCAGTACTTC. The rearrangement links TRBV6-5 to TRBJ2-7, with 9 bases aligning to TRBD1. The germline gives CDR1 MNHEY, CDR2 SVGAGI. V gave up 4 bases and J gave up 4 bases; unmatched junction bases: 8. The CDR3 is made up of 15 amino acids.

The chain links TRBV9 to TRBJ1-1; D is unresolved. Trimming took off 6 bases at V and 3 bases at J, with 15 bases between the two ends. Germline V gene lookup returns CDR1 SGDLS and CDR2 YYNGEE. The CDR3 totals 14 residues. CDR3 in amino acids: CASTQSVRDTEAFF. CDR3 nucleotides: TGTGCCAGCACCCAATCGGTGAGGGACACTGAAGCTTTCTTT.

V is TRBV7-2 and J is TRBJ2-7, with 9 bases that match TRBD1. V lost 4 bases, J lost 6 bases, and 10 bases stayed unmatched. The length of the CDR3 is 15 residues. Looked up from germline, CDR1 is SGHTA and CDR2 is FQGNSA. CDR3 residues: CASSYLRDRVSEQYF. For the CDR3, the DNA is TGTGCCAGCAGCTACCTCCGGGACAGGGTTAGCGAGCAGTACTTC.

This clonotype was detected only a few times. At one of its ends the junction is not consistent with the germline gene, which may arise from a read error. The gene calls are TRBV20-1 and TRBJ2-5, with a possible D match to TRBD2 (5 bases). Germline assignment: CDR1 DFQATT and CDR2 SNEGSKA (reference sequence). The CDR3 has 13 residues. The CDR3 DNA sequence: TGTAGTGCTGTACTAGATGTTCAAGGGACCCAGTACTTC. Translating it yields CSAVLDVQGTQYF.

The chain has TRBV20-1 and TRBJ2-1, with a tentative D call TRBD1 (6 bases). V gave up 3 bases and J gave up 7 bases, with 13 bases separating them. This CDR3 has 13 amino acids. Germline values: CDR1 DFQATT, CDR2 SNEGSKA (reference sequence). This chain's CDR3 is CSASPQGWNEQFF. CDR3 nucleotides: TGCAGTGCTAGCCCCCAGGGGTGGAATGAGCAGTTCTTC.

V usage is TRBV7-3 and J usage is TRBJ1-1; 8 positions match TRBD1. The CDR3 runs 20 residues. Germline V gives CDR1 SGHTA, CDR2 FQGTGA. V trimming: 1 base; J trimming: 7 bases; junction bases outside the gene matches: 23. CDR3 sequence (DNA): TGTGCCAGCAGCTTAAAGGCCCCCCGCCCGGGACAGGACCGAGCGGGTGAAGCTTTCTTT. This sequence encodes CASSLKAPRPGQDRAGEAFF.

This clonotype was picked up a small number of times. Sequence at one end of the junction differs from germline and may be a read error. This chain links TRBV7-2 with TRBJ2-5; a weak D match, TRBD2 (6 bases). With the DNA end fitting TRBJ2-1 better, the J assignment may be wrong. Germline values: CDR1 SGHTA, CDR2 FQGNSA. The CDR3 covers 16 residues. The chain's CDR3 is CASSSLRGVSYSEQFF. In nucleotides, the CDR3 is TGTGCCAGCAGCTCCCTGCGGGGAGTCTCCTACAGTGAGCAGTTCTTC.

This clonotype was counted only a few times. The chain joins TRBV12-3 or TRBV12-4 to TRBJ2-1, with 10 bases aligning to TRBD2. The V segment lost 5 bases and the J segment 15 bases; nucleotides outside the gene matches: 7. The CDR3 extends over 12 amino acids. Here the CDR3 reads CASSLGTSARFF. The CDR3 DNA reads as TGTGCCAGCAGTCTCGGGACTAGCGCGCGGTTCTTC.

The genes are TRBV2 and TRBJ2-1; D uncertain. Trimming left V 2 bases short and J 6 bases short, with 8 bases between. The CDR3 extends over 13 amino acids. Germline lookup yields CDR1 SNHLY and CDR2 FYNNEI. CDR3 coding DNA: TGTGCCAGCAGTGAAATATTGGGCAATGAGCAGTTCTTC. This encodes CASSEILGNEQFF.

This clonotype was seen a few times. This rearrangement joins TRBV29-1 to TRBJ1-1, with a tentative D call TRBD1 (5 bases). The germline CDR1 and CDR2 sequences are SQVTM and ANQGSEA. Trimming cost V 6 bases and J 4 bases, with 18 bases left between them. CDR3 length equals 14 residues. The CDR3 here is CSVTGHTGVTEAFF. In nucleotides, the CDR3 is TGCAGCGTGACGGGTCATACGGGGGTCACTGAAGCTTTCTTT.

This clonotype has just a few counts. The J gene is TRBJ2-1, the V gene TRBV19; D is unresolved. The germline V and J ends were trimmed by 7 bases and 4 bases, with 11 bases remaining between them. The CDR3 covers 13 residues. From germline, CDR1 is LNHDA and CDR2 SQIVND (reference sequence). CDR3: CASTLSPYNEQFF. CDR3 nucleotide sequence: TGTGCCAGTACCTTATCGCCGTACAATGAGCAGTTCTTC.

This clonotype was seen a handful of times. The V and J genes are TRBV6-2 or TRBV6-3 and TRBJ2-1, with TRBD2 identical over 7 bases. CDR3 length: 16 amino acids. V was pared by 4 bases and J by 6 bases, with 12 bases of the junction left unmatched. The germline V gene has CDR1 MNHEY and CDR2 SVGEGT. CDR3 loop: CASSSLLAALGNEQFF. The CDR3 DNA is TGTGCCAGCAGTTCCCTGCTAGCGGCCCTCGGCAATGAGCAGTTCTTC.

The V call is TRBV6-2 or TRBV6-3, the J call TRBJ2-5; either TRBD1 or TRBD2 may fit D (5 bases each). Germline CDR1 MNHEY, CDR2 SVGEGT. The CDR3 covers 17 residues. V lost 0 bases to trimming and J lost 0 bases, with 14 bases between them. The CDR3 is CASSYSGPTDYQETQYF. The CDR3 bases are TGTGCCAGCAGTTACTCGGGACCCACAGACTACCAAGAGACCCAGTACTTC.

The rearrangement links TRBV4-3 to TRBJ2-7; TRBD1 agrees at 9 bases. The CDR3 contains 16 residues. Germline CDR1 and CDR2: LGHNA and YSLEER. Unmatched junction bases numbered 8, after V lost 0 bases and J lost 5 bases. The CDR3 coding sequence is TGCGCCAGCAGCCAAGAGGGAGGGACAGGGTTCCACGAGCAGTACTTC. It encodes CASSQEGGTGFHEQYF.

The chain couples TRBV2 to TRBJ2-7; 9 bases line up with TRBD1. This CDR3 spans 15 amino acids. CDR1 and CDR2 from the germline V gene are SNHLY and FYNNEI. V lost 6 bases and J lost 1; bases outside the gene matches: 7. CDR3 region: CASSPLGQGSYEQYF. The CDR3 DNA follows: TGTGCCAGCAGCCCTTTGGGACAGGGATCCTACGAGCAGTACTTC.

This clonotype was found a few times. The rearrangement uses TRBV18 and TRBJ2-7; the match to TRBD2 covers 14 bases. After removal of 3 bases from V and 2 bases from J, the junction contained 6 bases not matched to a gene. Germline V gene lookup returns CDR1 KGHSH and CDR2 LQKENI. This CDR3 spans 17 amino acids. This CDR3 is CASSPGTSGSFPYEQYF. DNA of the CDR3: TGTGCCAGCTCACCCGGGACTAGCGGGAGCTTTCCCTACGAGCAGTACTTC.

This clonotype was detected many times. The chain couples TRBV24-1 to TRBJ2-1; TRBD2 is a possible D gene (6 bases). The ends were cut back, 1 base at V and 4 bases at J, with 13 bases in the middle. Germline CDR1 KGHDR, CDR2 SFDVKD. The CDR3 has 16 residues. This chain's CDR3 is CATSDFPAGEYNEQFF. CDR3 nucleotides: TGTGCCACCAGTGATTTCCCAGCGGGTGAATACAATGAGCAGTTCTTC.

The V gene is TRBV2, the J gene TRBJ2-5, with TRBD2 matching 11 bases. The end of the DNA fits TRBJ2-7 better, so the J call may be wrong. Germline lookup yields CDR1 SNHLY and CDR2 FYNNEI. There are 17 residues in the CDR3. CDR3 sequence: CASSSEHIAGGPYEQYF. In nucleotides, the CDR3 is TGTGCCAGCAGTTCCGAACATATAGCGGGAGGGCCCTACGAGCAGTACTTC.

This clonotype was seen a few times. The V call is TRBV28, the J call TRBJ2-6; 9 bases map to TRBD1. With 8 bases clipped from V and 0 bases from J, the junction kept 2 bases outside the gene matches. The CDR3 consists of 15 residues. From germline, CDR1 is MDHEN and CDR2 SYDVKM. The CDR3, as DNA: TGTGCCAGCGTGGACAGGGGCTCTGGGGCCAACGTCCTGACTTTC. Amino acid sequence: CASVDRGSGANVLTF.

The V and J genes are TRBV20-1 and TRBJ1-3; no clear D. The CDR3 has 14 amino acids. Trimming left V 2 bases short and J 0 bases short, with 8 bases between. Germline V lookup: CDR1 DFQATT, CDR2 SNEGSKA (reference sequence). CDR3 region: CSARQAHSGNTIYF. The DNA of the CDR3 is TGCAGTGCTAGACAGGCGCACTCTGGAAACACCATATATTTT.

The V gene is TRBV10-3, the J gene TRBJ2-5; D is undetermined. TRBJ2-7 matches the DNA end more closely, so the J call is doubtful. CDR1 ENHRY and CDR2 SYGVKD come from the germline V gene. The CDR3 loop spans 13 amino acids. The CDR3 reads CAIGRLYHYEQYF. The CDR3 nucleotides read TGTGCCATCGGCCGACTTTACCATTACGAGCAGTACTTC.

V usage is TRBV7-9 and J usage is TRBJ2-5, with D possibly being TRBD2 (5 bases). CDR3 length: 13 amino acids. CDR1 SEHNR and CDR2 FQNEAQ come from the germline V gene (reference sequence). The V gene lost 4 bases and the J gene lost 7 bases, with 13 bases spanning the gap. DNA for the CDR3: TGTGCCAGCAGCTCGGAGGTTCGGGGGACCCAGTACTTC. Protein product: CASSSEVRGTQYF.

This clonotype was detected a few times. V is TRBV7-9 and J is TRBJ2-7; D uncertain. The CDR3 is 14 residues long. Per germline, CDR1 SEHNR and CDR2 FQNEAQ (reference sequence). The germline V and J ends were trimmed by 5 bases and 0 bases, with 11 bases remaining between them. Written as DNA, the CDR3 is TGTGCCAGCAGCCCCACGCGTCACTCCTACGAGCAGTACTTC. Translating it yields CASSPTRHSYEQYF.

The J gene is TRBJ1-2, the V gene TRBV5-1; TRBD1 is a possible D gene (5 bases). V was cut by 0 bases and J by 4 bases, with 7 bases left in between. CDR1 and CDR2 from the germline V gene are SGHRS and YFSETQ. The CDR3 is made up of 13 amino acids. The CDR3 bases are TGCGCCAGCAGCTTGGGACAGTTCTATGGCTACACCTTC. Translated: CASSLGQFYGYTF.

This clonotype was picked up a small number of times. The gene calls are TRBV2 and TRBJ2-1; no clear D. This CDR3 spans 15 amino acids. Trimming removed 8 bases at V and 0 bases at J, with 14 bases between. Germline V gives CDR1 SNHLY, CDR2 FYNNEI. The CDR3 coding sequence is TGTGCCAGCGCTCCGACCACCAGCTCCTACAATGAGCAGTTCTTC. This codes for CASAPTTSSYNEQFF.